This T cell receptor (beta chain) was recorded in a study of blood T cell repertoires in COVID-19. Overall study: From T cells, B-cell-depleted T cells, or PBMCs came the material, which was cDNA or gDNA.

Under the authors' procedure: Reference gene primers were amplified, and this amplification served to estimate nucleated cell counts. Produced via immunoSEQ multiplex PCR; TCRdb's table is partial and in-frame only. V and J calls and clone size are copied from that table; D and trimming were computed from the DNA. This repertoire shows 140,000 to 150,000 clones, around 78% found once; its top ten account for less than 2%. The sample consisted of peripheral blood. This receptor was obtained from a woman aged 55-69 years with acute or convalescent COVID-19.

The CDR3 region has the DNA TGCAGTGCTAGAGATGCGGGTGAAGCTTTCTTT. Protein: CSARDAGEAFF. V and J are TRBV20-1 and TRBJ1-1; no clear D. The V end was cut by 0 bases, the J end by 7 bases, with 6 bases between. CDR1 is DFQATT, CDR2 SNEGSKA, per germline (reference sequence). The CDR3 is made up of 11 amino acids.